This is a list of T cell receptor beta chains from one sample in a study of vaccination and CD4 T cells after COVID-19. One entry per CDR3 protein results from TCRdb running MiXCR on the PCR reads. Among about 13,000 distinct CDR3 sequences, roughly half were seen once, and the ten largest hold 15% to 17%. Which antigens these TCRs recognize remains unknown. Sequenced material: CD4+ T cells from blood, cultured in vitro. All receptors come from a human donor who had recovered from COVID-19. The CDR3 runs from the conserved cysteine through the conserved F or W. The order of the fields is D gene, clone size, V gene, J gene, CDR3 DNA, CDR3 protein. D genes are given only for firm matches. Some rows have no size entry. The others give once, few or many, or a class for an expanded clone.

d_gene: .; abundance: .; v_gene: TRBV5-6; j_gene: TRBJ1-2; CDR3nt: TGTGCCAGCAGCTTGAAAGGGGCGTTAGGCTACACCTTC; CDR3aa: CASSLKGALGYTF
d_gene: .; abundance: .; v_gene: TRBV30; j_gene: TRBJ2-3; CDR3nt: TGTGCCTGGGAAGGAGCTAGCACAGATACGCAGTATTTT; CDR3aa: CAWEGASTDTQYF
d_gene: TRBD2; abundance: .; v_gene: TRBV7-2; j_gene: TRBJ2-7; CDR3nt: TGTGCCAGCAGCTTAGATCCGACTAGCGTCGAGCAGTACTTC; CDR3aa: CASSLDPTSVEQYF
d_gene: TRBD1; abundance: .; v_gene: TRBV9; j_gene: TRBJ2-1; CDR3nt: TGTGCCAGCAGCGTAGGACAGGGGGACAATGAGCAGTTCTTC; CDR3aa: CASSVGQGDNEQFF
d_gene: TRBD1; abundance: few; v_gene: TRBV15; j_gene: TRBJ1-1; CDR3nt: TGTGCCACCAGCAGAGGACAGGGGGCAAGAACTGAAGCTTTCTTT; CDR3aa: CATSRGQGARTEAFF
d_gene: .; abundance: .; v_gene: TRBV20-1; j_gene: TRBJ1-2; CDR3nt: TGCAGTGCTAGAGTGGTCGGCAGACTCTATGGCTACACCTTC; CDR3aa: CSARVVGRLYGYTF
d_gene: .; abundance: .; v_gene: TRBV20-1; j_gene: TRBJ1-2; CDR3nt: TGCAGTGCGTGGACGGGGTTCGGCGGCTACACCTTC; CDR3aa: CSAWTGFGGYTF
d_gene: .; abundance: .; v_gene: TRBV7-2; j_gene: TRBJ1-3; CDR3nt: TGTGCCAGCAGCTTCCGTCAAGGGCTCCCTGGAAACACCATATATTTT; CDR3aa: CASSFRQGLPGNTIYF
d_gene: .; abundance: .; v_gene: TRBV2; j_gene: TRBJ1-1; CDR3nt: TGTGCCAGCAAGACTCCACAGGGCAAGGTGCGAGCTTTCTTT; CDR3aa: CASKTPQGKVRAFF
d_gene: .; abundance: few; v_gene: TRBV11-3; j_gene: TRBJ2-3; CDR3nt: TGTGCCAGCAGCTTTGGGGCTAGCACAGATACGCAGTATTTT; CDR3aa: CASSFGASTDTQYF
d_gene: .; abundance: .; v_gene: TRBV6-4; j_gene: TRBJ2-7; CDR3nt: TGTGCCAGCAGTGACGGTCCAACCTACGAGCAGTACTTC; CDR3aa: CASSDGPTYEQYF
d_gene: .; abundance: few; v_gene: TRBV7-6; j_gene: TRBJ2-5; CDR3nt: TGTGCCAGCAGCTTTCCCCCCAGGGAACAAAGCGAGACCCAGTACTTC; CDR3aa: CASSFPPREQSETQYF
d_gene: TRBD1; abundance: .; v_gene: TRBV6-1; j_gene: TRBJ1-2; CDR3nt: TGTGCCAGCAGCCCCGTCGCAGGGGGTGTCTATGGCTACACCTTC; CDR3aa: CASSPVAGGVYGYTF
d_gene: TRBD1; abundance: few; v_gene: TRBV28; j_gene: TRBJ2-7; CDR3nt: TGTGCCACCGCATTGACAGGGGGGACCTACGAGCAGTACTTC; CDR3aa: CATALTGGTYEQYF
d_gene: TRBD1; abundance: .; v_gene: TRBV20-1; j_gene: TRBJ2-7; CDR3nt: TGCAGTGCTAATGACAGGGGGAACGAGCAGTACTTC; CDR3aa: CSANDRGNEQYF
d_gene: .; abundance: few; v_gene: TRBV11-2; j_gene: TRBJ2-2; CDR3nt: TGTGCCAGCAGCTTAGACAGACCGACCGGGGAGCTGTTTTTT; CDR3aa: CASSLDRPTGELFF
d_gene: TRBD1; abundance: .; v_gene: TRBV6-2/TRBV6-3; j_gene: TRBJ1-5; CDR3nt: TGTGCCAGCAGTTACTCTGGGACAGCCTTAGTCAATCAGCCCCAGCATTTT; CDR3aa: CASSYSGTALVNQPQHF
d_gene: .; abundance: few; v_gene: TRBV7-9; j_gene: TRBJ1-1; CDR3nt: TGTGCCAGCACCCTAGTGGGACGGGGGGGAAACACTGAAGCTTTCTTT; CDR3aa: CASTLVGRGGNTEAFF
d_gene: .; abundance: .; v_gene: TRBV20-1; j_gene: TRBJ2-5; CDR3nt: TGCAGTGCTAGAAACATAGCCTCCGGGGAGACCCAGTACTTC; CDR3aa: CSARNIASGETQYF
d_gene: .; abundance: .; v_gene: TRBV28; j_gene: TRBJ1-2; CDR3nt: TGTGCCAGCAAACCCCCCCTCCCGGGACTTAACTATGGCTACACCTTC; CDR3aa: CASKPPLPGLNYGYTF
d_gene: .; abundance: few; v_gene: TRBV2; j_gene: TRBJ1-5; CDR3nt: TGTGCCAGCAGTGAACAGGGACCAGGTCAGCCCCAGCATTTT; CDR3aa: CASSEQGPGQPQHF
d_gene: .; abundance: .; v_gene: TRBV14; j_gene: TRBJ1-6; CDR3nt: TGTGCCAGCAGCCAAGCAGGGAGATCACCCCTCCACTTT; CDR3aa: CASSQAGRSPLHF
d_gene: TRBD2; abundance: few; v_gene: TRBV20-1; j_gene: TRBJ2-3; CDR3nt: TGCAGTGCTAGACTCGCTAGCGGGTACCCAGATACGCAGTATTTT; CDR3aa: CSARLASGYPDTQYF
d_gene: TRBD2; abundance: .; v_gene: TRBV28; j_gene: TRBJ2-7; CDR3nt: TGTGCCAGCACCCCATCGGGGGGGATCCCTCCCGAGCAGTACTTC; CDR3aa: CASTPSGGIPPEQYF
d_gene: TRBD1; abundance: .; v_gene: TRBV19; j_gene: TRBJ2-6; CDR3nt: TGTGCCAGTAGTCCAAGGGGCGCTAACAGGGGGCCTGGGGCCAACGTCCTGACTTTC; CDR3aa: CASSPRGANRGPGANVLTF
d_gene: TRBD2; abundance: .; v_gene: TRBV20-1; j_gene: TRBJ2-5; CDR3nt: TGCAGTGCTAGAGATCCCCAGACTAGCACCCAAGAGACCCAGTACTTC; CDR3aa: CSARDPQTSTQETQYF
d_gene: .; abundance: few; v_gene: TRBV15; j_gene: TRBJ2-5; CDR3nt: TGTGCCACCGGACTCGGGCGGTCCCGGACCCAGTACTTC; CDR3aa: CATGLGRSRTQYF